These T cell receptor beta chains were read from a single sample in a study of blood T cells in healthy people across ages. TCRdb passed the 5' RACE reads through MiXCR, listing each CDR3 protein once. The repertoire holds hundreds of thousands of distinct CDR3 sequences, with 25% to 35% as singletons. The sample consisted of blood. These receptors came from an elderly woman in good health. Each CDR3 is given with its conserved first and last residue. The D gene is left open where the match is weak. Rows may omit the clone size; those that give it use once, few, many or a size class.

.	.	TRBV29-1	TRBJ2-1	CSVDPLGAYNEQFF	TGCAGCGTTGACCCCTTGGGTGCCTACAATGAGCAGTTCTTC
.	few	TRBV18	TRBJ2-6	CASSPLSSQGGANVLTF	TGTGCCAGCTCACCACTGTCGTCTCAAGGTGGGGCCAACGTCCTGACTTTC
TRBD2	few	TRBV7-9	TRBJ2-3	CASSPRRAGTDTQYF	TGTGCCAGCAGCCCCAGGCGAGCGGGGACAGATACGCAGTATTTT
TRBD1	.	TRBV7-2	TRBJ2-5	CASSWPGTGEETQYF	TGTGCCAGCAGCTGGCCCGGGACAGGGGAAGAGACCCAGTACTTC
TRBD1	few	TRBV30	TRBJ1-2	CAWRGQGLSGCTF	TGTGCCTGGCGCGGACAGGGGCTAAGTGGCTGCACCTTC
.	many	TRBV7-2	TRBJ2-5	CASSLTWDSETQYF	TGTGCCAGCAGCCTAACGTGGGACTCAGAGACCCAGTACTTC
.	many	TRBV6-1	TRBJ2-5	CASSGGGDQQTQYF	TGTGCCAGCAGCGGGGGCGGGGACCAGCAGACCCAGTACTTC
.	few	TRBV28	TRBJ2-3	CASSSRVNGKDTQYF	TGTGCCAGCAGTTCCCGCGTCAATGGTAAAGATACGCAGTATTTT
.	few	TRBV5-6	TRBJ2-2	CASSSGGRDLHGELFF	TGTGCCAGCAGCTCAGGTGGCCGGGACCTACACGGGGAGCTGTTTTTT
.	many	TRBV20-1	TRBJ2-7	CSARTASSYEQYF	TGCAGTGCCAGGACAGCCAGCTCCTACGAGCAGTACTTC
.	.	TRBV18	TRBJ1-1	CASSPWQGNRDTEAFF	TGTGCCAGCTCACCATGGCAGGGTAATCGCGACACTGAAGCTTTCTTT
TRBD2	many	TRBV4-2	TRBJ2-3	CASSLTLLSGGGTDTQYF	TGTGCCAGCAGCCTGACCCTACTTAGCGGGGGGGGAACAGATACGCAGTATTTT
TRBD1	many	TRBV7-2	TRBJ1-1	CASSYGTGVNTEAFF	TGTGCCAGCAGCTATGGGACAGGGGTCAACACTGAAGCTTTCTTT
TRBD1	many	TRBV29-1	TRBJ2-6	CSATGQGANGANVLTF	TGCAGCGCTACGGGACAGGGGGCAAATGGGGCCAACGTCCTGACTTTC
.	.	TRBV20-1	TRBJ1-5	CSARGQAHQPQHF	TGCAGTGCTAGAGGACAGGCCCATCAGCCCCAGCATTTT
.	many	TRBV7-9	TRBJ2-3	CASSSMSGPDTQYF	TGTGCCAGCAGCTCGATGTCAGGGCCAGATACGCAGTATTTT